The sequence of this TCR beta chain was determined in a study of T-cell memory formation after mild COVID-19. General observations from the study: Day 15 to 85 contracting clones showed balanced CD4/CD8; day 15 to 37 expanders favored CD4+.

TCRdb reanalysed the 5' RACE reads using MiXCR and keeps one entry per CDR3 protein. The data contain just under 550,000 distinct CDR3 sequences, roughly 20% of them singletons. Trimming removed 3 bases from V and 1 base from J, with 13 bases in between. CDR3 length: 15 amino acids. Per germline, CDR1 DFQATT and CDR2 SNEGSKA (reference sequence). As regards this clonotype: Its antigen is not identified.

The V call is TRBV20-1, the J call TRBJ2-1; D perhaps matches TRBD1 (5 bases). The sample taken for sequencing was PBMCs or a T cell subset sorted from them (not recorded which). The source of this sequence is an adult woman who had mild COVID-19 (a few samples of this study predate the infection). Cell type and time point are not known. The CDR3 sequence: CSARPLQGSYNEQFF. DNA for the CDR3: TGCAGTGCTAGGCCCCTCCAGGGTTCCTACAATGAGCAGTTCTTC.